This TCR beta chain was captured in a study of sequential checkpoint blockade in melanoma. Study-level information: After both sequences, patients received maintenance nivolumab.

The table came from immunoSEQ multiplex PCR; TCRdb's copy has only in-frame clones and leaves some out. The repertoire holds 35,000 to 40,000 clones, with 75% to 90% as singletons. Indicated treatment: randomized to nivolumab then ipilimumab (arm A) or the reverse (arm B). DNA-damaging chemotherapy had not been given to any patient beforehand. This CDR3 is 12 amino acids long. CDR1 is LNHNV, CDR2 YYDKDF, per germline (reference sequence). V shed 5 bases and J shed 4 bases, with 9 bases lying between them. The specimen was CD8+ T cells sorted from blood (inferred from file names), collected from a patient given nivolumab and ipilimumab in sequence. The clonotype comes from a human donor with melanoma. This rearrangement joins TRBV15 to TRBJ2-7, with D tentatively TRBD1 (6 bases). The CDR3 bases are TGTGCCACCAGCGAAAGGGGGTACGAGCAGTACTTC. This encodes CATSERGYEQYF.